This T cell receptor (beta chain) came from a study of blood T cells in healthy people across ages. This CDR3 comprises 15 residues. V shed 9 bases and J shed 2 bases, with 21 bases lying between them. Per germline, CDR1 SGHDT and CDR2 YYEEEE. With a J-beta primer mix and a sample-barcoded 5' primer, a second PCR ran roughly 6 to 11 cycles. Each CDR3 protein is one row after TCRdb ran MiXCR on the 5' RACE reads. The sample contains roughly 800,000 distinct CDR3 sequences, roughly 60% of which appear only once. Researchers report isolating at least 6.5 million PBMCs per sample. The sequencing input was blood. The chain combines TRBV5-6 with TRBJ2-7; perhaps TRBD2 as D (7 bases). This TCR was recovered from a man under 40 in good health. The DNA for the CDR3 is TGTGCCACGCCACTCGGGGGGCCGAACGCCTACGAGCAGTACTTC. Translation: CATPLGGPNAYEQYF.